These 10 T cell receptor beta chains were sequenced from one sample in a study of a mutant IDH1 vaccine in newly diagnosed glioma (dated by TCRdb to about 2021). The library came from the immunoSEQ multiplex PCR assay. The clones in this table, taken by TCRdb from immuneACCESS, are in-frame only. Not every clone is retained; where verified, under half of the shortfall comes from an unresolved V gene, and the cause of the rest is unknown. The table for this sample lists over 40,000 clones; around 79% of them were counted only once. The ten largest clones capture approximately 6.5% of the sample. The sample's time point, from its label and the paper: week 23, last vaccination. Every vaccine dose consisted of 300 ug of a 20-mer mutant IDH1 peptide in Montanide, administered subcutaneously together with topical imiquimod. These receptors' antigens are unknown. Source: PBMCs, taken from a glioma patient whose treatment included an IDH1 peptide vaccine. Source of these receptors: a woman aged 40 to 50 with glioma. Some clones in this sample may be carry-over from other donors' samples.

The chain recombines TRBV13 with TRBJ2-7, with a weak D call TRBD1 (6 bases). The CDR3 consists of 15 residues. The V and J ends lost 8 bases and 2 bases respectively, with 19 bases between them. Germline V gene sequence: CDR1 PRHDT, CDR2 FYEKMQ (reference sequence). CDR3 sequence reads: CASRQIQGSTYEQYF. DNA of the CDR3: TGTGCCAGCCGTCAGATACAGGGCTCAACCTACGAGCAGTACTTC.

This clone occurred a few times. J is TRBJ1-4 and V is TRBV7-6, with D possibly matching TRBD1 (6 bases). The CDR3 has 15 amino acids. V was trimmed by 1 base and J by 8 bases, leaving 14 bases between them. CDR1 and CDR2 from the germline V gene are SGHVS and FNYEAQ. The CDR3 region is CASSLGFRGPEKLFF. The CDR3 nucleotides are TGTGCCAGCAGCTTAGGTTTCAGGGGTCCCGAAAAACTGTTTTTT.

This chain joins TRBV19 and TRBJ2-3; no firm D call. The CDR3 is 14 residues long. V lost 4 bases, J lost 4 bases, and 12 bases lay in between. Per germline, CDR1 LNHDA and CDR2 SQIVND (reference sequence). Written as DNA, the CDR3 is TGTGCCAGTAGTACAGGCTTGGGCCCAGATACGCAGTATTTT. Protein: CASSTGLGPDTQYF.

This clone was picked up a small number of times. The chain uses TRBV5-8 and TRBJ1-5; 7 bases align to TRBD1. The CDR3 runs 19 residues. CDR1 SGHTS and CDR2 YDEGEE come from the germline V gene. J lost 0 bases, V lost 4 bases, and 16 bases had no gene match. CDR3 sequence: CASSIHRGGLVYSNQPQHF. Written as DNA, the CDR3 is TGTGCCAGCAGCATCCACAGGGGAGGATTGGTCTATAGCAATCAGCCCCAGCATTTT.

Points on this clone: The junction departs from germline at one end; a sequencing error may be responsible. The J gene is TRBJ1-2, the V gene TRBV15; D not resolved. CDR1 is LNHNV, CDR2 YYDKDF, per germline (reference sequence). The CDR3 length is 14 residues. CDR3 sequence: CAASSTMGVSGYTF. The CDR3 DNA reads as TGTGCCGCCAGCTCGACTATGGGTGTGTCCGGCTACACCTTC.

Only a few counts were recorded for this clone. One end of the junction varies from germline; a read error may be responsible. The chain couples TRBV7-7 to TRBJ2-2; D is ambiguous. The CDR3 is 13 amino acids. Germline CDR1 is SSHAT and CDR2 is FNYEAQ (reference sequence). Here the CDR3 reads CASSPGNTGELFF. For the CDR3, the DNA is TGTGCTAGCAGCCCTGGGAACACCGGGGAGCTGTTTTTT.

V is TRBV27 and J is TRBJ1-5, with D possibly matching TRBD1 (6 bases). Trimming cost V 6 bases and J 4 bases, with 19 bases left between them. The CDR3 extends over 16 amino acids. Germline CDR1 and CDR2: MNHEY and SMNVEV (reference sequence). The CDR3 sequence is CASRSTGRGGNQPQHF. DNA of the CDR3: TGTGCCAGCAGATCAACAGGGAGGGGGGGAAATCAGCCCCAGCATTTT.

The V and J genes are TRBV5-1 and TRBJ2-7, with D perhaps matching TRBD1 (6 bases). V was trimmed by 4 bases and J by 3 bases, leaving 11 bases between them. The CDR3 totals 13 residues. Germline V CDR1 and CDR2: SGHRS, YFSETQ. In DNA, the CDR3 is TGCGCCAGCAGCGAGGACAGTAACTACGAGCAGTACTTC. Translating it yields CASSEDSNYEQYF. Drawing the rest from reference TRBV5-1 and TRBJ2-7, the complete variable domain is KAGVTQTPRYLIKTRGQQVTLSCSPISGHRSVSWYQQTPGQGLQFLFEYFSETQRNKGNFPGRFSGRQFSNSRSEMNVSTLELGDSALYLCASSEDSNYEQYFGPGTRLTVT.

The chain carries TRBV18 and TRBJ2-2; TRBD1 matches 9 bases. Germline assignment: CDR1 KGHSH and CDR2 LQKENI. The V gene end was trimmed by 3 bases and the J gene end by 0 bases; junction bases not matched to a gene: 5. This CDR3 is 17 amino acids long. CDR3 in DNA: TGTGCCAGCTCACCGGGATGGACAGGGGCGAACACCGGGGAGCTGTTTTTT. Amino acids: CASSPGWTGANTGELFF.

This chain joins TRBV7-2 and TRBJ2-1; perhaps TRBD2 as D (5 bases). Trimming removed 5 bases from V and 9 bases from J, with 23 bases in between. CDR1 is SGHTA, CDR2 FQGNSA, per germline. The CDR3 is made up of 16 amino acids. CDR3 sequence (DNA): TGTGCCAGCAGCGCGGAAAGCGGACTCGCCGACGGTGAGCAGTTCTTC. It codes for CASSAESGLADGEQFF.